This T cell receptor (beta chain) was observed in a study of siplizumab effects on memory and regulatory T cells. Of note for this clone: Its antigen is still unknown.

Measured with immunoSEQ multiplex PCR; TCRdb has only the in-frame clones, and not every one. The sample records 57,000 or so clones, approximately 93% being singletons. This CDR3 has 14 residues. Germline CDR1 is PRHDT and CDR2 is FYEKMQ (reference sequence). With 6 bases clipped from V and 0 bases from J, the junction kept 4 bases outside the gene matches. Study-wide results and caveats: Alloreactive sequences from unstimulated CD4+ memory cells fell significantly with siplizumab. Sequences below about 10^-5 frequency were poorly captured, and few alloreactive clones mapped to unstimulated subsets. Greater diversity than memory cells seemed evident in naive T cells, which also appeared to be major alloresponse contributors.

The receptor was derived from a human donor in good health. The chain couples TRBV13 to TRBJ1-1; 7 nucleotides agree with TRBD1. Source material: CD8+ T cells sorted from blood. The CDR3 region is CASRRQGLNTEAFF. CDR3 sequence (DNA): TGTGCCAGCAGGCGACAGGGCTTGAACACTGAAGCTTTCTTT.